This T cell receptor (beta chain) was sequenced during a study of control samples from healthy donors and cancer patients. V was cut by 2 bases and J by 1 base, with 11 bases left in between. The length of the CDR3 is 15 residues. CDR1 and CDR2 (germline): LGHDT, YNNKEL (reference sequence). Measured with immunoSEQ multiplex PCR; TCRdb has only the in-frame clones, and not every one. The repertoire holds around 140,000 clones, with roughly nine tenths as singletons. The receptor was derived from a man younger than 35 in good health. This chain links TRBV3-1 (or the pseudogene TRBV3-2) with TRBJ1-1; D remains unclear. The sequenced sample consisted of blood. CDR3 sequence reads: CASSQTPETNTEAFF. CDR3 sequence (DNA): TGTGCCAGCAGCCAAACTCCGGAGACGAACACTGAAGCTTTCTTT.